These 18 T cell receptor beta chains originate from one sample sequenced in a study of PD-L1 blockade in urothelial cancer. Generated by immunoSEQ multiplex PCR, the TCRdb table keeps only in-frame clones and is missing some. Counted here are about 82,000 clones, about nine tenths occurring once; the ten biggest clones make up about 6%. Sequenced here: PBMCs, sampled around atezolizumab (anti-PD-L1) treatment. The source is a woman between 65 and 79 years old with urothelial cancer.

The chain couples TRBV10-2 to TRBJ2-3; 9 positions match TRBD2. This CDR3 has 15 amino acids. Germline trimming cut 7 bases from V and 0 bases from J; bases unmatched to any gene: 5. The germline V gene encodes CDR1 WSHSY and CDR2 SAAADI. The CDR3: CASKGLAYSTDTQYF. The CDR3 nucleotides are TGCGCCAGCAAGGGACTAGCTTATAGCACAGATACGCAGTATTTT.

V gene TRBV7-7 combines with J gene TRBJ1-1; D unclear. The CDR3 is made up of 13 amino acids. Trimming removed 5 bases at V and 5 bases at J, with 12 bases between. Germline-derived CDR1 and CDR2 are SSHAT and FNYEAQ (reference sequence). The CDR3 DNA sequence: TGTGCCAGCAGCCCAAATAGGAGGACTGAAGCTTTCTTT. This encodes CASSPNRRTEAFF.

This clone was counted once. The V and J genes are TRBV9 and TRBJ2-2; D unresolved. CDR3 size: 12 residues. Trimming took 0 bases from V and 8 from J, leaving 5 bases between them. CDR1 and CDR2 (germline): SGDLS, YYNGEE. This chain's CDR3 is CASSVVSGELFF. The CDR3 DNA sequence: TGTGCCAGCAGCGTAGTTTCGGGGGAGCTGTTTTTT.

This clone was seen once. The chain joins TRBV27 to TRBJ2-1; 8 nucleotides line up with TRBD2. The junction had 12 bases not matched to a gene; V was cut back by 7 bases and J by 7 bases. In germline, CDR1 is MNHEY, CDR2 SMNVEV (reference sequence). The CDR3 has 15 residues. The CDR3 DNA is TGTGCCAGCACTCCCCCCAGCGGGAGCCGAAATGAGCAGTTCTTC. This translates into CASTPPSGSRNEQFF.

This sequence joins TRBV18 and TRBJ2-1; TRBD1 agrees at 7 bases. V lost 3 bases to trimming and J lost 8 bases; unmatched junction nucleotides: 7. This CDR3 has 14 residues. Germline V lookup: CDR1 KGHSH, CDR2 LQKENI. The CDR3 reads CASSPRQGSDEQFF. Written as DNA, the CDR3 is TGTGCCAGCTCACCGAGACAGGGAAGCGATGAGCAGTTCTTC.

The V and J genes are TRBV5-1 and TRBJ2-1; 9 nucleotides match TRBD2. Germline trimming cut 0 bases from V and 12 bases from J; bases unmatched to any gene: 7. CDR1 and CDR2 (germline): SGHRS, YFSETQ. The CDR3 totals 14 residues. DNA for the CDR3: TGCGCCAGCAGCTTGGTTGGCGGGGGGGCGCGGCAGTTCTTC. Its protein product is CASSLVGGGARQFF. Complete variable domain (other parts from reference TRBV5-1 and TRBJ2-1): KAGVTQTPRYLIKTRGQQVTLSCSPISGHRSVSWYQQTPGQGLQFLFEYFSETQRNKGNFPGRFSGRQFSNSRSEMNVSTLELGDSALYLCASSLVGGGARQFFGPGTRLTVL.

The chain joins TRBV7-2 to TRBJ2-1, with 7 bases lining up with TRBD1. Germline V gives CDR1 SGHTA, CDR2 FQGNSA. J was trimmed by 5 bases and V by 2 bases; bases with no gene match: 6. This CDR3 has 15 amino acids. This CDR3 is CASSLWDRANNEQFF. The CDR3 nucleotides read TGTGCCAGCAGCTTATGGGACAGAGCAAACAATGAGCAGTTCTTC.

This clone was detected a few times. This chain connects TRBV7-2 to TRBJ2-7, with TRBD2 as a possible D gene (7 bases). Germline assignment: CDR1 SGHTA and CDR2 FQGNSA. Trimming removed 1 base from V and 0 bases from J, with 16 bases in between. CDR3 length equals 17 residues. CDR3 bases: TGTGCCAGCAGCTTAGTAGGGGGGGGACGGACCTCCTACGAGCAGTACTTC. The encoded protein is CASSLVGGGRTSYEQYF.

This clone was seen once. V is TRBV27 and J is TRBJ1-1; D not certain. Trimming removed 2 bases from V and 4 bases from J, with 8 bases in between. Germline V CDR1 and CDR2: MNHEY, SMNVEV (reference sequence). The CDR3 has 13 amino acids. CDR3 nucleotide sequence: TGTGCCAGCAGTTTAGCGGGGAGCACTGAAGCTTTCTTT. Protein: CASSLAGSTEAFF.

This chain links TRBV19 with TRBJ1-3; maybe TRBD1 (5 bases). CDR1 is LNHDA and CDR2 is SQIVND in the germline V gene (reference sequence). The CDR3 loop spans 16 amino acids. V dropped 5 bases and J dropped 0 bases, with 14 bases sitting between them. The CDR3 sequence: CASSLSGLSSGNTIYF. The CDR3 DNA follows: TGTGCCAGTAGTCTCTCGGGACTAAGCTCTGGAAACACCATATATTTT.

The chain uses TRBV4-3 and TRBJ2-7, with D perhaps matching TRBD1 (7 bases). V was clipped by 0 bases and J by 2 bases, with 17 bases between them. There are 17 residues in the CDR3. CDR1 is LGHNA and CDR2 is YSLEER in the germline V gene. CDR3 in DNA: TGCGCCAGCAGCCAAGACGTCTGGGGACAGCGGGCCTACGAGCAGTACTTC. Protein: CASSQDVWGQRAYEQYF.

V is TRBV27 and J is TRBJ1-5; no firm D call. CDR1 is MNHEY and CDR2 is SMNVEV in the germline V gene (reference sequence). V was clipped by 0 bases and J by 3 bases, with 9 bases between them. This CDR3 comprises 15 residues. The CDR3 nucleotides are TGTGCCAGCAGTTTATCGAGAGTCCCCAATCAGCCCCAGCATTTT. This codes for CASSLSRVPNQPQHF.

This chain connects TRBV30 to TRBJ1-5; weak D call: TRBD1 (6 bases). The CDR3 loop spans 15 amino acids. Trimming left V 0 bases short and J 1 base short, with 10 bases between. CDR1 and CDR2 (germline): GTSNPN, SVGIG (reference sequence). Here the CDR3 DNA reads TGTGCCTGGAGTGTCGTGGGGACAAGCAATCAGCCCCAGCATTTT. Its translation: CAWSVVGTSNQPQHF.

This sequence joins TRBV13 and TRBJ2-2, with 13 bases identical to TRBD2. The CDR3 runs to 18 residues. CDR1 and CDR2 from the germline V gene are PRHDT and FYEKMQ (reference sequence). Losses at the gene ends were 5 bases for V and 5 bases for J; bases not matched to a gene: 11. CDR3 sequence (DNA): TGTGCCAGCAGCCCCGACCCCGGACTAGCGGGAGAAACCGGGGAGCTGTTTTTT. Amino acids: CASSPDPGLAGETGELFF.

The chain carries TRBV7-6 and TRBJ2-1; 7 nucleotides line up with TRBD1. CDR1 SGHVS and CDR2 FNYEAQ come from the germline V gene. This CDR3 comprises 16 residues. V was clipped by 2 bases and J by 2 bases; unmatched bases: 6. The DNA for the CDR3 is TGTGCCAGCAGCTTAAGGGACAGTAACCCCTACAATGAGCAGTTCTTC. It yields the protein CASSLRDSNPYNEQFF.

The V gene is TRBV10-3, the J gene TRBJ2-5; TRBD1 matches 7 bases. Germline V CDR1 and CDR2: ENHRY, SYGVKD. The V segment lost 6 bases and the J segment 1 base; nucleotides outside the gene matches: 5. The CDR3 contains 14 residues. The CDR3 region has the DNA TGTGCCATCAGCTCTACAGGGGCCCAAGAGACCCAGTACTTC. Translating gives CAISSTGAQETQYF.

J is TRBJ2-1 and V is TRBV6-1; D unclear. The ends were cut back, 6 bases at V and 2 bases at J, with 5 bases in the middle. The CDR3 length is 12 residues. The V gene's germline CDR1 is MNHNS and CDR2 SASEGT. The CDR3 nucleotides are TGTGCCAGCAGACAGCCCTACAATGAGCAGTTCTTC. Protein sequence: CASRQPYNEQFF.

This rearrangement joins TRBV30 to TRBJ1-2, with D tentatively TRBD1 (6 bases). With 3 bases removed from V and 0 bases from J, the gap between germline ends came to 17 bases. CDR3 length: 16 residues. Germline V lookup: CDR1 GTSNPN, CDR2 SVGIG (reference sequence). CDR3 residues: CAWRLGRTVTNYGYTF. The CDR3 coding sequence is TGTGCCTGGAGGTTGGGGCGGACAGTGACTAACTATGGCTACACCTTC.